This T cell receptor beta chain was documented in a study of beta chain features in type 1 diabetes. The isolated RNA, all of it, was reverse transcribed, so expressed TCRB transcripts were what got sequenced. Generated by immunoSEQ multiplex PCR, the TCRdb table keeps only in-frame clones and is missing some. The sample lists 300,000 to 400,000 clones; approximately 13% were seen once. General study results and limits: Whether HLA type affects TCRB rearrangement stayed undetermined in the present work. Researchers report that Type 1 diabetes patients had moderately but significantly shorter TCRB CDR3s across all four CD4+ subsets.

This clone has just a few counts. Its antigen is not known. The sequenced sample was naive CD4+ T cells from blood. The clonotype comes from a young woman with type 1 diabetes.

The CDR3 region is CASSLDSGGTGELFF. The CDR3 region has the DNA TGTGCCAGCAGCTTAGATTCAGGGGGAACCGGGGAGCTGTTTTTT. The chain couples TRBV7-2 to TRBJ2-2, with 7 positions matching TRBD1. This CDR3 region has 15 residues. The trim removed 1 base at V and 5 bases at J, leaving 4 bases unmatched. Germline CDR1 reads SGHTA; CDR2 reads FQGNSA.